Each of the 20 T cell receptor beta chains below was sequenced from the same sample in a study of blood T cells in healthy people across ages. The second PCR ran 7 to 11 cycles with a sample-barcoded 5' primer and J-beta primers. TCRdb called the 5' RACE reads again in MiXCR, with one record for every CDR3 protein. Among around 1,600,000 distinct CDR3 sequences listed, approximately 43% were seen once. Sequencing was carried out using blood. The receptors shown here come from a woman between 18 and 29 years old in good health.

There are a few counts of this clonotype. V gene TRBV9 combines with J gene TRBJ2-1, with 7 bases fitting TRBD1. The ends lost 3 bases at V and 4 bases at J; junction bases unmatched: 7. Looked up from germline, CDR1 is SGDLS and CDR2 is YYNGEE. The CDR3 length is 15 residues. Here the CDR3 DNA reads TGTGCCAGCAGCGCCCCGGGACAGAGTTACAATGAGCAGTTCTTC. Translated: CASSAPGQSYNEQFF.

The chain recombines TRBV6-2 or TRBV6-3 with TRBJ2-1; 14 nucleotides agree with TRBD2. Judging by the DNA end, TRBJ2-7 fits better; the J call may be wrong. CDR1 is MNHEY, CDR2 SVGEGT, per germline. CDR3 size: 16 residues. CDR3 coding DNA: TGTGCCAGCAGACGGACTAGCGGGAGGCCATACAATGAGCAGTACTTC. Translating it yields CASRRTSGRPYNEQYF.

This chain uses TRBV10-3 with TRBJ2-3; 7 bases are a match to TRBD2. Germline CDR1 and CDR2: ENHRY and SYGVKD. The CDR3 totals 15 residues. J lost 1 base, V lost 3 bases, and 4 bases had no gene match. The CDR3 spells CAISEREVGTDTQYF. The CDR3 DNA reads as TGTGCCATCAGTGAACGGGAGGTGGGCACAGATACGCAGTATTTT.

This clonotype was counted between two and nine times. V gene TRBV2 combines with J gene TRBJ1-5; TRBD1 matches 10 bases. V trimming: 6 bases; J trimming: 3 bases; junction bases outside the gene matches: 2. The CDR3 sequence is 14 residues long. The germline CDR1 and CDR2 sequences are SNHLY and FYNNEI. CDR3 in amino acids: CASRDRGDNQPQHF. The DNA for the CDR3 is TGTGCCAGCAGGGACAGGGGGGACAATCAGCCCCAGCATTTT.

The V call is TRBV4-1, the J call TRBJ2-3; 7 bases line up with TRBD2. Trimming took 4 bases from V and 4 from J; bases not matched to a gene: 17. The CDR3 extends over 18 amino acids. CDR1 and CDR2 from the germline V gene are MGHRA and YSYEKL. CDR3 region: CASSPGLAGVIRADTQYF. In nucleotides, the CDR3 is TGCGCCAGCAGCCCCGGACTGGCGGGGGTTATTAGGGCAGATACGCAGTATTTT.

This sequence joins TRBV12-3 or TRBV12-4 and TRBJ2-7; no clear D gene. V was cut by 5 bases and J by 4 bases, with 18 bases left in between. This CDR3 comprises 15 residues. CDR3 DNA: TGTGCCAGCAGTCCTAGGGTAAGGGTCACGTACGAGCAGTACTTC. Its protein product is CASSPRVRVTYEQYF.

The CDR3 is CASRFDRGPYEQYF. The CDR3 DNA reads TGTGCCAGCAGGTTTGACAGGGGGCCCTACGAGCAGTACTTC. The genes are TRBV12-3 or TRBV12-4 and TRBJ2-7; 10 positions agree with TRBD1. This CDR3 spans 14 amino acids. V shed 6 bases, J shed 2 bases, and the junction held 4 bases outside the gene matches.

J is TRBJ2-1 and V is TRBV14; D is perhaps TRBD1 (6 bases). The CDR3 is 16 amino acids. V lost 1 base and J 5 bases, leaving 15 bases between the germline ends. Germline-derived CDR1 and CDR2 are SGHDN and FVKESK. The DNA for the CDR3 is TGTGCCAGCAGCCAAGGCGTCAGGGGTTTGGACAATGAGCAGTTCTTC. As protein: CASSQGVRGLDNEQFF.

This rearrangement joins TRBV5-1 to TRBJ1-1; 8 bases line up with TRBD1. V was pared by 3 bases and J by 4 bases, with 8 bases of the junction left unmatched. The germline V gene has CDR1 SGHRS and CDR2 YFSETQ. The CDR3 length is 15 residues. The CDR3 coding sequence is TGCGCCAGCAGCTCCGACAGGGGCCCTCTCACTGAAGCTTTCTTT. It yields the protein CASSSDRGPLTEAFF.

In its sample, this clonotype was seen a few times. The J gene is TRBJ2-3, the V gene TRBV18, with D possibly TRBD1 on 5 matching bases. The length of the CDR3 is 17 residues. CDR1 is KGHSH and CDR2 is LQKENI in the germline V gene. The V end was cut by 5 bases, the J end by 1 base, with 19 bases between. The CDR3 sequence: CASSKDTPTIRTDTQYF. The CDR3 bases are TGTGCCAGCTCAAAGGACACTCCCACGATTCGCACAGATACGCAGTATTTT.

The chain joins TRBV5-5 to TRBJ1-1; TRBD1 matches 10 bases. Trimming took 1 base from V and 4 from J; bases not matched to a gene: 4. The germline V gene has CDR1 SGHKS and CDR2 YYEKEE (reference sequence). CDR3 size: 15 residues. The CDR3 nucleotides read TGTGCCAGCAGCTTGTGGGGACAGGGGCGCACTGAAGCTTTCTTT. This codes for CASSLWGQGRTEAFF.

The chain couples TRBV12-3 or TRBV12-4 to TRBJ1-2; no reliable D call. This CDR3 region has 13 residues. Trimming took off 5 bases at V and 1 base at J, with 8 bases between the two ends. In nucleotides, the CDR3 is TGTGCCAGCAGTCTACAGAATAACTATGGCTACACCTTC. This translates into CASSLQNNYGYTF.

The chain combines TRBV29-1 with TRBJ1-1; TRBD1 matches 8 bases. The germline V gene has CDR1 SQVTM and CDR2 ANQGSEA. The CDR3 has 13 residues. With V trimmed by 6 bases and J by 1 base, 4 bases remained unmatched. Written as DNA, the CDR3 is TGCAGCGTGGGCGGACAGGGGAACACTGAAGCTTTCTTT. Its protein is CSVGGQGNTEAFF.

The V and J genes are TRBV27 and TRBJ2-3; no firm D call. Trimming cost V 10 bases and J 4 bases, with 15 bases left between them. The CDR3 is 13 amino acids. Germline V gives CDR1 MNHEY, CDR2 SMNVEV (reference sequence). CDR3 nucleotides: TGTGCCACTCCGGGTTCAGTACCAGATACGCAGTATTTT. Residues: CATPGSVPDTQYF.

This chain uses TRBV6-5 with TRBJ2-7; the match to TRBD2 covers 9 bases. V lost 5 bases to trimming and J lost 0 bases; unmatched junction nucleotides: 5. CDR3 length equals 15 residues. CDR1 and CDR2 from the germline V gene are MNHEY and SVGAGI. The CDR3 region is CASSPDSGSSYEQYF. The CDR3 bases are TGTGCCAGCAGTCCGGATAGCGGGAGCTCCTACGAGCAGTACTTC.

J is TRBJ1-1 and V is TRBV7-9; D possibly corresponds to TRBD1 (5 bases). The CDR3 runs to 15 residues. CDR1 is SEHNR, CDR2 FQNEAQ, per germline (reference sequence). V was trimmed by 1 base and J by 3 bases, leaving 12 bases between them. The CDR3: CASSLGGVVDTEAFF. As DNA, the CDR3 is TGTGCCAGCAGCTTAGGGGGGGTAGTTGACACTGAAGCTTTCTTT. Complete variable domain (other parts from reference TRBV7-9 and TRBJ1-1): DTGVSQNPRHKITKRGQNVTFRCDPISEHNRLYWYRQTLGQGPEFLTYFQNEAQLEKSRLLSDRFSAERPKGSFSTLEIQRTEQGDSAMYLCASSLGGVVDTEAFFGQGTRLTVV.

The genes are TRBV7-2 and TRBJ1-2; the match to TRBD1 covers 9 bases. The germline V gene encodes CDR1 SGHTA and CDR2 FQGNSA. CDR3 length equals 16 residues. V lost 7 bases to trimming and J lost 3 bases; unmatched junction nucleotides: 12. CDR3: CASTNLRDRVYYGYTF. CDR3 coding DNA: TGTGCCAGCACCAATCTCCGGGACAGGGTATACTATGGCTACACCTTC.

This clonotype was seen more than once but under ten times. The rearrangement joins TRBV4-1 to TRBJ2-3; D may be TRBD1 (5 bases). The CDR3 has 16 amino acids. Trimming cost V 3 bases and J 0 bases, with 13 bases left between them. In germline, CDR1 is MGHRA, CDR2 YSYEKL. This CDR3 reads CASSHRRGTSTDTQYF. Written as DNA, the CDR3 is TGCGCCAGCAGCCACCGAAGGGGTACTAGCACAGATACGCAGTATTTT.

The chain joins TRBV20-1 to TRBJ1-4; 9 bases line up with TRBD1. Trimming removed 6 bases from V and 10 bases from J; junction bases left unmatched: 9. Germline V lookup: CDR1 DFQATT, CDR2 SNEGSKA (reference sequence). The CDR3 covers 13 residues. Written as DNA, the CDR3 is TGCAGTGCCCCCGGGACAGGGATGGTAAAACTGTTTTTT. It specifies CSAPGTGMVKLFF.

V usage is TRBV4-1 and J usage is TRBJ2-4; D is undetermined. The assigned J gene may be wrong: the sequence end matches TRBJ2-7 better. Germline lookup yields CDR1 MGHRA and CDR2 YSYEKL. CDR3 length equals 14 residues. The CDR3 coding sequence is TGCGCCAGCAGCCAAGATCCCTCGGGTGGCGAGCAGTACTTC. This sequence encodes CASSQDPSGGEQYF.